These 21 T cell receptor beta chains came from one sample sequenced in a study of technical replicates of blood from a few donors. Assay: immunoSEQ multiplex PCR; the TCRdb copy retains only in-frame clones and omits some. The sample carries around 80,000 clones, around 94% recorded once. Sequencing used T cells isolated from PBMCs. The origin of the receptors is a human donor in good health.

The rearrangement uses TRBV5-4 and TRBJ2-5, with a possible D match to TRBD2 (6 bases). Germline V CDR1 and CDR2: SGHNT, YYREEE (reference sequence). CDR3 length: 15 amino acids. V was shortened by 1 base and J by 5 bases, with 15 bases between the two germline ends. CDR3: CASSLRDSWGETQYF. Written as DNA, the CDR3 is TGTGCCAGCAGCTTGAGGGACTCCTGGGGGGAGACCCAGTACTTC. Drawing the rest from reference TRBV5-4 and TRBJ2-5, the complete variable domain is ETGVTQSPTHLIKTRGQQVTLRCSSQSGHNTVSWYQQALGQGPQFIFQYYREEENGRGNFPPRFSGLQFPNYSSELNVNALELDDSALYLCASSLRDSWGETQYFGPGTRLLVL.

The J gene is TRBJ2-7, the V gene TRBV7-9; D uncertain. The germline V gene has CDR1 SEHNR and CDR2 FQNEAQ (reference sequence). V shed 0 bases and J shed 2 bases, with 5 bases lying between them. This CDR3 region has 13 residues. This CDR3 is CASSLADTYEQYF. CDR3 sequence (DNA): TGTGCCAGCAGCTTAGCTGACACCTACGAGCAGTACTTC.

The gene calls are TRBV30 and TRBJ2-3, with D unclear. The CDR3 covers 14 residues. Germline CDR1 is GTSNPN and CDR2 is SVGIG (reference sequence). The V end was cut by 0 bases, the J end by 0 bases, with 7 bases between. The CDR3 coding sequence is TGTGCCTGGAGTGTATTACAGAGCACAGATACGCAGTATTTT. Translation: CAWSVLQSTDTQYF.

The chain combines TRBV7-9 with TRBJ1-4; tentative D call: TRBD1 (5 bases). Germline assignment: CDR1 SEHNR and CDR2 FQNEAQ (reference sequence). CDR3 length equals 14 residues. With 5 bases removed from V and 6 bases from J, the gap between germline ends came to 13 bases. CDR3 sequence: CASSLSLGDEKLFF. CDR3 bases: TGTGCCAGCAGCCTTAGCTTAGGGGATGAAAAACTGTTTTTT.

This rearrangement joins TRBV14 to TRBJ1-1; no firm D call. This CDR3 region has 17 residues. Between the trimmed V and J ends, which lost 2 bases and 5 bases, there was a span of 21 bases. CDR1 and CDR2 (germline): SGHDN, FVKESK. The CDR3 loop is CASSQTMGKSGPTEAFF. As DNA, the CDR3 is TGTGCCAGCAGCCAAACGATGGGGAAGAGCGGACCAACTGAAGCTTTCTTT.

Notes on this clone: Compared with germline, one end of the junction differs, possibly owing to a read error. CDR3 coding DNA: TGTGCCAGCAGCATAGACGGGAACACCGGGGAGCTGTTTTTT. This encodes CASSIDGNTGELFF. The chain is built from TRBV11-2 and TRBJ2-2; D is undetermined. Germline V gene data show CDR1 as SGHAT and CDR2 as FQNNGV. The CDR3 extends over 14 amino acids.

This sequence joins TRBV27 and TRBJ1-3, with a weak D call TRBD1 (5 bases). V was trimmed by 8 bases and J by 0 bases, leaving 14 bases between them. The CDR3 spans 15 residues. Germline values: CDR1 MNHEY, CDR2 SMNVEV (reference sequence). CDR3 amino acids: CASSGRGLSGNTIYF. In nucleotides, the CDR3 is TGTGCCAGCTCCGGGAGGGGTCTCTCTGGAAACACCATATATTTT.

The chain has TRBV27 and TRBJ2-7, with 11 bases identical to TRBD2. J gave up 6 bases and V 0 bases, and 4 bases lay outside the gene matches. This CDR3 is built from 15 residues. CDR1 MNHEY and CDR2 SMNVEV come from the germline V gene (reference sequence). CDR3 DNA sequence: TGTGCCAGCAGTTTATCCCCTAGCGGGAGGACCGAGCAGTACTTC. Its protein is CASSLSPSGRTEQYF.

The rearrangement joins TRBV6-5 to TRBJ2-2, with D possibly matching TRBD2 (7 bases). Germline CDR1 and CDR2: MNHEY and SVGAGI. The CDR3 spans 13 residues. Trimming pared 9 bases from V and 7 bases from J, leaving 15 bases between. The CDR3 DNA reads as TGTGCCAGTGGGGGGGGCTTGGGCGGGGAGCTGTTTTTT. Its translation is CASGGGLGGELFF.

This clone was counted once. The V call is TRBV25-1, the J call TRBJ1-2, with D possibly TRBD1 on 6 matching bases. Germline V lookup: CDR1 MGHDK, CDR2 SYGVNS. The CDR3 covers 14 residues. V dropped 4 bases and J dropped 8 bases, with 17 bases sitting between them. The CDR3 region has the DNA TGTGCCAGCAGTGGGATATCGACAGGTCGCGGCTACACCTTC. It encodes CASSGISTGRGYTF.

The chain couples TRBV27 to TRBJ1-1, with D unresolved. Per germline, CDR1 MNHEY and CDR2 SMNVEV (reference sequence). The CDR3 has 13 amino acids. V lost 6 bases and J 0 bases, leaving 8 bases between the germline ends. The CDR3 is CASRAAMNTEAFF. CDR3 coding DNA: TGTGCCAGCAGAGCTGCTATGAACACTGAAGCTTTCTTT.

CDR3 in DNA: TGTGCCAGCGGCCGAGGTGATCAGCCCCAGCATTTT. Its translation is CASGRGDQPQHF. This chain connects TRBV28 to TRBJ1-5; no reliable D call. Germline CDR1 is MDHEN and CDR2 is SYDVKM. Trimming took off 8 bases at V and 5 bases at J, with 10 bases between the two ends. There are 12 residues in the CDR3.

The chain is built from TRBV9 and TRBJ2-3, with D perhaps matching TRBD2 (6 bases). From germline, CDR1 is SGDLS and CDR2 YYNGEE. V lost 0 bases and J 3 bases, leaving 11 bases between the germline ends. This CDR3 is 15 amino acids long. The DNA for the CDR3 is TGTGCCAGCAGCGTAGAACTAGGAGGGACAGATACGCAGTATTTT. Translated, it gives CASSVELGGTDTQYF.

V is TRBV28 and J is TRBJ2-3; 10 nucleotides align to TRBD2. Germline V gene lookup returns CDR1 MDHEN and CDR2 SYDVKM. J lost 3 bases, V lost 3 bases, and 6 bases had no gene match. The length of the CDR3 is 16 residues. The CDR3 sequence is CASSFQAGGVTDTQYF. DNA for the CDR3: TGTGCCAGCAGTTTTCAAGCGGGAGGGGTAACAGATACGCAGTATTTT.

The chain is built from TRBV28 and TRBJ1-2; TRBD1 matches 7 bases. Germline V CDR1 and CDR2: MDHEN, SYDVKM. The CDR3 runs to 13 residues. J was trimmed by 5 bases and V by 6 bases; bases with no gene match: 6. The CDR3 DNA sequence: TGTGCCAGCAGAGATTCCAGGGGGTATGGCTACACCTTC. Its protein is CASRDSRGYGYTF.

The V call is TRBV9, the J call TRBJ2-7; tentative D call: TRBD1 (6 bases). V was trimmed by 2 bases and J by 1 base, leaving 10 bases between them. The CDR3 is 14 residues long. The germline V gene encodes CDR1 SGDLS and CDR2 YYNGEE. DNA for the CDR3: TGTGCCAGCAGCGTGGATGGACAGTCCTACGAGCAGTACTTC. Translation gives CASSVDGQSYEQYF.

The chain is built from TRBV2 and TRBJ2-7, with no clear D. Germline lookup yields CDR1 SNHLY and CDR2 FYNNEI. Trimming took 4 bases from V and 3 from J, leaving 4 bases between them. This CDR3 is 11 amino acids long. CDR3 residues: CASSAYYEQYF. The CDR3 DNA sequence: TGTGCCAGCAGTGCCTACTACGAGCAGTACTTC.

CDR3 nucleotides: TGTGCCAGCAGCTCGAGGACAGCGGGAGAAGGTGAGCAGTTCTTC. It is translated as CASSSRTAGEGEQFF. This chain connects TRBV7-9 to TRBJ2-1, with 8 bases that match TRBD2. Germline V gene lookup returns CDR1 SEHNR and CDR2 FQNEAQ (reference sequence). CDR3 length equals 15 residues. V gave up 4 bases and J gave up 9 bases; unmatched junction bases: 11. Together with reference TRBV7-9 and TRBJ2-1, the CDR3 gives the full variable domain: DTGVSQNPRHKITKRGQNVTFRCDPISEHNRLYWYRQTLGQGPEFLTYFQNEAQLEKSRLLSDRFSAERPKGSFSTLEIQRTEQGDSAMYLCASSSRTAGEGEQFFGPGTRLTVL.

This clone was detected a few times. V and J are TRBV19 and TRBJ2-2; D unclear. The CDR3 runs 14 residues. CDR1 is LNHDA and CDR2 is SQIVND in the germline V gene (reference sequence). Trimming removed 4 bases from V and 4 bases from J, with 10 bases in between. CDR3 nucleotide sequence: TGTGCCAGTAGTACGAGTCGGAGCACCGGGGAGCTGTTTTTT. It codes for CASSTSRSTGELFF.

J is TRBJ1-1 and V is TRBV7-9, with 7 bases aligning to TRBD1. Germline trimming cut 5 bases from V and 1 base from J; bases unmatched to any gene: 10. Germline-derived CDR1 and CDR2 are SEHNR and FQNEAQ (reference sequence). The CDR3 loop spans 16 amino acids. The CDR3 DNA sequence: TGTGCCAGCAGCGGTAAAGGGGGCACCTCGAACACTGAAGCTTTCTTT. Translation gives CASSGKGGTSNTEAFF.

The chain recombines TRBV2 with TRBJ2-7; the match to TRBD1 covers 7 bases. With V trimmed by 11 bases and J by 6 bases, 13 bases remained unmatched. CDR1 is SNHLY, CDR2 FYNNEI, per germline. The CDR3 covers 13 residues. The CDR3 coding sequence is TGTGCCGGTCTCAGCGAGGGGGCCACCGAGCAGTACTTC. As protein: CAGLSEGATEQYF.